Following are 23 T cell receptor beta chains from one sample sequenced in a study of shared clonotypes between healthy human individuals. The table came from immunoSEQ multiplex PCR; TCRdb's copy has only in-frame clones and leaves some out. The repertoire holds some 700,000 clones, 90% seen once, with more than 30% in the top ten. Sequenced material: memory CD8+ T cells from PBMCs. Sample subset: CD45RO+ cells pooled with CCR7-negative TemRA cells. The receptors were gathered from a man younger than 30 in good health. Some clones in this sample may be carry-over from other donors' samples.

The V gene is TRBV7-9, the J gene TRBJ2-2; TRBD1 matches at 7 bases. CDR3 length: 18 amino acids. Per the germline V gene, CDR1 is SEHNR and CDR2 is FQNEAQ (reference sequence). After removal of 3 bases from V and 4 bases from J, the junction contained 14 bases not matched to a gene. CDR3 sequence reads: CASSLYRPRGFSTGELFF. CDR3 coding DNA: TGTGCCAGCAGCTTGTATCGTCCCAGGGGGTTCAGCACCGGGGAGCTGTTTTTT.

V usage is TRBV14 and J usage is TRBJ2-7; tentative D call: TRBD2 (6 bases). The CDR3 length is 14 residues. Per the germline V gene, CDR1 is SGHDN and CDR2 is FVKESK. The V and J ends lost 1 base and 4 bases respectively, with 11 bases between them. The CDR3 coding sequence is TGTGCCAGCAGCCAAGGGCGACTAGTTTACGAGCAGTACTTC. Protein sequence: CASSQGRLVYEQYF.

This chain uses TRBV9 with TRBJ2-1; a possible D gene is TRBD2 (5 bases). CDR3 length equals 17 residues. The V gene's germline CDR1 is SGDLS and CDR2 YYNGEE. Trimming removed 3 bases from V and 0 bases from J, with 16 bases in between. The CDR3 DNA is TGTGCCAGCAGCGGTAGCCGGACTGGGGTCTCCTACAATGAGCAGTTCTTC. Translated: CASSGSRTGVSYNEQFF.

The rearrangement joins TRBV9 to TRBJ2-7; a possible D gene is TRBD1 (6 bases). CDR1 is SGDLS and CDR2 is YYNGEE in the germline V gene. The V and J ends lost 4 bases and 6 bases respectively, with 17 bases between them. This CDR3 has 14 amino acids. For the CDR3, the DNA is TGTGCCAGCAGCCCGACCCCACAGGGTTTCGAGCAGTACTTC. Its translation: CASSPTPQGFEQYF.

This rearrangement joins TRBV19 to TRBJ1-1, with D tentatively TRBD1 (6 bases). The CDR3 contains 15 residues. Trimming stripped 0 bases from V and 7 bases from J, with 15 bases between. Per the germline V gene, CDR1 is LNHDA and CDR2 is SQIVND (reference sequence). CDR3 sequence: CASSIDPAGADEAFF. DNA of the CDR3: TGTGCCAGTAGTATAGACCCCGCGGGGGCAGATGAAGCTTTCTTT.

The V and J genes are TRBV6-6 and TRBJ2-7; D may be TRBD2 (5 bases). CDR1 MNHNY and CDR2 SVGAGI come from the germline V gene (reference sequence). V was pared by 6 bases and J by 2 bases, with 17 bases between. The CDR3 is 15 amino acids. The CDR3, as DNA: TGTGCCAGCAGCCCCTCATCGGGCGGGCCCTACGAGCAGTACTTC. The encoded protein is CASSPSSGGPYEQYF.

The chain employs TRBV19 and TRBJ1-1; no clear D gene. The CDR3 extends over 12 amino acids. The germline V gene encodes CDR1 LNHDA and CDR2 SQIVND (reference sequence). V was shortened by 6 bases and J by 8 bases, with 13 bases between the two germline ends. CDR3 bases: TGTGCCAGTAGCCACCCCGTAGGGGAAGCTTTCTTT. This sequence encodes CASSHPVGEAFF. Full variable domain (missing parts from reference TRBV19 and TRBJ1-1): DGGITQSPKYLFRKEGQNVTLSCEQNLNHDAMYWYRQDPGQGLRLIYYSQIVNDFQKGDIAEGYSVSREKKESFPLTVTSAQKNPTAFYLCASSHPVGEAFFGQGTRLTVV.

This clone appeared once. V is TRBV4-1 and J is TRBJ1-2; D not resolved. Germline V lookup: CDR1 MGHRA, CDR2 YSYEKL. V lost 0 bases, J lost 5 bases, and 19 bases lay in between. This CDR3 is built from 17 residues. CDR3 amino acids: CASSQDMAGITTYGYTF. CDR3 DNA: TGCGCCAGCAGCCAAGATATGGCCGGAATAACTACGTATGGCTACACCTTC.

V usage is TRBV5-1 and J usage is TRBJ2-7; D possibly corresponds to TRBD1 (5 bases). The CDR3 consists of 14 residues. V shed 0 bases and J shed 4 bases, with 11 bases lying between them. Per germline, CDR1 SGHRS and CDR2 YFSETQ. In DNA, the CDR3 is TGCGCCAGCAGCTTGGCTCAGGGTGGGTACGAGCAGTACTTC. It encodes CASSLAQGGYEQYF.

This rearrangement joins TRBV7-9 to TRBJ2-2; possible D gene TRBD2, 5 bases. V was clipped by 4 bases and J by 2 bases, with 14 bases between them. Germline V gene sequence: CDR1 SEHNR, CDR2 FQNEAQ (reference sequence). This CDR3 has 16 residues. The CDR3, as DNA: TGTGCCAGCAGCTCCCTGAGGGCCCAAAACACCGGGGAGCTGTTTTTT. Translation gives CASSSLRAQNTGELFF.

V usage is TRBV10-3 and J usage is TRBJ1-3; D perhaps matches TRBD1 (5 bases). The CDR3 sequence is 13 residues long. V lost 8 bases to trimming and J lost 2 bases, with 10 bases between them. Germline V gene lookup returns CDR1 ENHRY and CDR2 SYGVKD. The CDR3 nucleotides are TGTGCCATCCGGACGGACACTGGAAACACCATATATTTT. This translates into CAIRTDTGNTIYF.

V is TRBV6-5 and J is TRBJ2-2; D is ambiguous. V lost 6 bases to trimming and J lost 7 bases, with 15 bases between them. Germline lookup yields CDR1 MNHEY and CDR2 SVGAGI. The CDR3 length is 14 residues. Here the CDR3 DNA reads TGTGCCAGCAGGTGGTCTCCCGGAAGCGGGGAGCTGTTTTTT. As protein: CASRWSPGSGELFF.

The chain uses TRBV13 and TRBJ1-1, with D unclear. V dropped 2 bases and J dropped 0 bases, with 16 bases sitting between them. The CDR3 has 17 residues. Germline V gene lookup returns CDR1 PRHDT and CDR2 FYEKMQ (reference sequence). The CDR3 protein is CASSLREFRGLNTEAFF. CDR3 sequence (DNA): TGTGCCAGCAGCTTAAGGGAATTTCGGGGATTGAACACTGAAGCTTTCTTT.

DNA for the CDR3: TGTGCCAGCAGCGTAGGGTCAGGGGATAGCAATCAGCCCCAGCATTTT. This translates into CASSVGSGDSNQPQHF. This chain uses TRBV9 with TRBJ1-5; D is perhaps TRBD1 (6 bases). The germline V gene has CDR1 SGDLS and CDR2 YYNGEE. Trimming cost V 0 bases and J 0 bases, with 10 bases left between them. This CDR3 is built from 16 residues.

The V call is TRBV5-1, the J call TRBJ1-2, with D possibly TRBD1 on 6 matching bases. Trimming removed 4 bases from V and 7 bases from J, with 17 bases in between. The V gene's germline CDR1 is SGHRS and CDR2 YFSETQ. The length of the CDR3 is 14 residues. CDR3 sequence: CASSPEGGLSGYTF. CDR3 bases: TGCGCCAGCAGCCCCGAGGGGGGGCTGAGTGGCTACACCTTC.

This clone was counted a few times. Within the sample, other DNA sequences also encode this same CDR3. DNA of the CDR3: TGTGCCAGCAGTCCTCGGGGGGACACTGAAGCTTTCTTT. As protein: CASSPRGDTEAFF. V usage is TRBV6-1 and J usage is TRBJ1-1; possibly TRBD1 for D (5 bases). Trimming shortened V by 5 bases and J by 3 bases, and 10 bases separated the two germline ends. The CDR3 length is 13 residues. Germline V gene data show CDR1 as MNHNS and CDR2 as SASEGT.

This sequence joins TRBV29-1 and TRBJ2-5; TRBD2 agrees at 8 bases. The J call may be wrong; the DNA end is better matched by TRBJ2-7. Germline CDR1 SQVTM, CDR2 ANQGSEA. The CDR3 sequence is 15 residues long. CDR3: CSVELTSGFSYEQYF. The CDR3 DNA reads TGCAGCGTTGAACTCACTAGCGGCTTCTCCTACGAGCAGTACTTC.

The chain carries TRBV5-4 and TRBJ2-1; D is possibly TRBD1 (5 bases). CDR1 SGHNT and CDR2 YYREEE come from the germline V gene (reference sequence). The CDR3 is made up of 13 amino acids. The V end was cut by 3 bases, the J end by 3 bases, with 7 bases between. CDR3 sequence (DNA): TGTGCCAGCAGCTGGGGCTTCTACAATGAGCAGTTCTTC. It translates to CASSWGFYNEQFF.

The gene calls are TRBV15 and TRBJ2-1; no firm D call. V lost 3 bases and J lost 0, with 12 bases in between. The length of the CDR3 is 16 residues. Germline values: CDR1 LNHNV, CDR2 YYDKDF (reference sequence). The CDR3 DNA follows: TGTGCCACCAGCAGTCCCGGTATTGACTCCTACAATGAGCAGTTCTTC. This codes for CATSSPGIDSYNEQFF.

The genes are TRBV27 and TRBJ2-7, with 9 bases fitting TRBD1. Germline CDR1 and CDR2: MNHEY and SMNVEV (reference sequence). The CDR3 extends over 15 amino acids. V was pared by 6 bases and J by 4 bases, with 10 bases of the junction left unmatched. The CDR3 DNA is TGTGCCAGCAGAGCAGTTGGGACAGGGAGGTACGAGCAGTACTTC. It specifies CASRAVGTGRYEQYF.

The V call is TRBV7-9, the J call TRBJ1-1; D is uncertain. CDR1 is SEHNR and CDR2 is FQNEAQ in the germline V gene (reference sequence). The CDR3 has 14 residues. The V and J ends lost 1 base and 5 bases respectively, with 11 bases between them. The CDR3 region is CASSLVGSWTEAFF. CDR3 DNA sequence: TGTGCCAGCAGCTTAGTTGGCAGTTGGACTGAAGCTTTCTTT.

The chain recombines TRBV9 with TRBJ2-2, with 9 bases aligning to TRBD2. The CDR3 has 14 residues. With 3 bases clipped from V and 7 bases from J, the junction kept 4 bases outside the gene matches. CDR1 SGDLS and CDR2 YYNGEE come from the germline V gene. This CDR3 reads CASSDRLAVGELFF. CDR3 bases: TGTGCCAGCAGCGACCGACTAGCGGTCGGGGAGCTGTTTTTT. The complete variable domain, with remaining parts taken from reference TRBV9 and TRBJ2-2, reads DSGVTQTPKHLITATGQRVTLRCSPRSGDLSVYWYQQSLDQGLQFLIQYYNGEERAKGNILERFSAQQFPDLHSELNLSSLELGDSALYFCASSDRLAVGELFFGEGSRLTVL.

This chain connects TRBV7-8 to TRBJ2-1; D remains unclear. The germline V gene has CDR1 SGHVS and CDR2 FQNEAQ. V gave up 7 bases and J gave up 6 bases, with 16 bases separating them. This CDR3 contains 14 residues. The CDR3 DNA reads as TGTGCCAGCACCATACCACGGGCGCGCAATGAGCAGTTCTTC. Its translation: CASTIPRARNEQFF. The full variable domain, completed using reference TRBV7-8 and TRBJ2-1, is GAGVSQSPRYKVAKRGQDVALRCDPISGHVSLFWYQQALGQGPEFLTYFQNEAQLDKSGLPSDRFFAERPEGSVSTLKIQRTQQEDSAVYLCASTIPRARNEQFFGPGTRLTVL.